The clone carrying this T cell receptor beta chain has more than one count but fewer than ten. Its cognate antigen is unknown. The data were obtained in a study of OX40 agonist ivuxolimab in advanced cancers. Blood got drawn at baseline, again on cycle 4 day 1, and then on cycle 7 day 1. The study, taken as a whole, reports: CD8+ T cells (on average) carried more expanded clones than CD4+ T cells. Clones of CD4+ and CD8+ blood T cells grew by week 6 at doses of 0.1 to 3.0 mg/kg.

Sequencing was performed with immunoSEQ multiplex PCR; in TCRdb, only in-frame clones are kept and a portion is missing. The profile shows some 37,000 clones, approximately 82% of them singletons. Trimming stripped 11 bases from V and 7 bases from J, with 17 bases between. The CDR3 covers 12 residues. The germline gives CDR1 MNHEY, CDR2 SMNVEV (reference sequence). The sample was CD4+ or CD8+ T cells sorted from blood, taken in a trial of the OX40 agonist ivuxolimab. The chain is built from TRBV27 and TRBJ1-2; D perhaps matches TRBD1 (5 bases). This sequence was found in an adult with an advanced solid tumor such as melanoma, head and neck, liver or kidney cancer. The CDR3 DNA follows: TGTGCCGCGGGGGGGATGTGGGGTGGCTACACCTTC. Residues: CAAGGMWGGYTF.